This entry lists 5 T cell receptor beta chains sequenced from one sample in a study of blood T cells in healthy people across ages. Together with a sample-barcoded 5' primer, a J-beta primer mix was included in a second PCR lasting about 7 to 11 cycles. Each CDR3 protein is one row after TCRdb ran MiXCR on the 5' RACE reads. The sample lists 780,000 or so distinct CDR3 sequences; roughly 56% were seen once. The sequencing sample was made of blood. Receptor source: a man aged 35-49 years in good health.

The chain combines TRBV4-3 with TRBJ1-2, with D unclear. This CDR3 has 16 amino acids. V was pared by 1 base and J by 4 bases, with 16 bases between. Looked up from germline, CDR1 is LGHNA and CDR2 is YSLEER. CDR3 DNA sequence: TGCGCCAGCAGCCAAGCTACCGGGCCCGGAAGCTATGGCTACACCTTC. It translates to CASSQATGPGSYGYTF.

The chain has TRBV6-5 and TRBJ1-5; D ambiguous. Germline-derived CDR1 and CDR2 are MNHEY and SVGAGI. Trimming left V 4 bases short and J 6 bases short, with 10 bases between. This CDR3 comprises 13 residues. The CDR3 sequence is CASSWRRSQPQHF. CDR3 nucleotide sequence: TGTGCCAGCAGTTGGCGAAGGAGTCAGCCCCAGCATTTT.

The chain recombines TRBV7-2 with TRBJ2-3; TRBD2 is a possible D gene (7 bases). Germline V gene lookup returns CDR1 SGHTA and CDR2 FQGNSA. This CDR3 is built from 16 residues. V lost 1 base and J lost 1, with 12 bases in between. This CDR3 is CASSLEGGIGTDTQYF. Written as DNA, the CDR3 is TGTGCCAGCAGCTTAGAGGGGGGGATAGGCACAGATACGCAGTATTTT.

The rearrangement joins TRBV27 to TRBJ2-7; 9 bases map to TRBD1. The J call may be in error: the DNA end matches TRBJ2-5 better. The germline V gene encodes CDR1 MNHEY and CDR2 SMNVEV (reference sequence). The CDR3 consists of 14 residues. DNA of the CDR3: TGTGCCAGCAGTTTGTCTGGGACAGGGAGGACCCAGTACTTC. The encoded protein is CASSLSGTGRTQYF.

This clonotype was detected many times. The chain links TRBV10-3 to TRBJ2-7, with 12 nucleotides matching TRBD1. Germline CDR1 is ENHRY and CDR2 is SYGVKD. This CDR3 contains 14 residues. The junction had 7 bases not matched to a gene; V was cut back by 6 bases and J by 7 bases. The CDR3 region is CAIRRDRGLGEQYF. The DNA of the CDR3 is TGTGCCATCAGAAGGGACAGGGGGCTGGGAGAGCAGTACTTC.